What follows are 5 T cell receptor beta chains derived from one specimen sequenced in a study of graft-versus-host responses after intestinal transplantation. Their recognized antigens are unknown. Clones were read by immunoSEQ multiplex PCR, and TCRdb kept only the in-frame ones, dropping some. The sample records tens of thousands of clones, 90% to 95% being singletons. The sequencing here drew on unstimulated CD8+ T cells sorted from spleen or lymph node cells, taken before intestinal transplant. Receptors were obtained from a human donor who received an intestinal transplant.

This clone is a singleton in its sample. The genes are TRBV29-1 and TRBJ2-1; no definite D call. The CDR3 length is 12 residues. In germline, CDR1 is SQVTM, CDR2 ANQGSEA. V was cut by 5 bases and J by 6 bases, with 11 bases left in between. The CDR3 bases are TGCAGCGTTTCCCCAGATCCCAATGAGCAGTTCTTC. It yields the protein CSVSPDPNEQFF.

The chain links TRBV7-6 to TRBJ2-2, with D perhaps TRBD2 (6 bases). Germline V lookup: CDR1 SGHVS, CDR2 FNYEAQ. V gave up 1 base and J gave up 8 bases, with 20 bases separating them. The CDR3 is made up of 17 amino acids. CDR3 sequence: CASSLDPGLGAGGELFF. The CDR3 DNA sequence: TGTGCCAGCAGCTTAGATCCGGGACTCGGGGCTGGTGGGGAGCTGTTTTTT.

The chain links TRBV5-4 to TRBJ2-3; D is ambiguous. The germline V and J ends were trimmed by 3 bases and 1 base, with 3 bases remaining between them. The CDR3 spans 12 residues. Looked up from germline, CDR1 is SGHNT and CDR2 is YYREEE (reference sequence). CDR3: CASSSGTDTQYF. The CDR3 coding sequence is TGTGCCAGCAGCTCTGGCACAGATACGCAGTATTTT. The whole variable domain, remainder taken from reference TRBV5-4 and TRBJ2-3, is ETGVTQSPTHLIKTRGQQVTLRCSSQSGHNTVSWYQQALGQGPQFIFQYYREEENGRGNFPPRFSGLQFPNYSSELNVNALELDDSALYLCASSSGTDTQYFGPGTRLTVL.

The sample holds a few counts of this clone. The chain links TRBV30 to TRBJ1-2; the D gene is possibly TRBD1 (6 bases). The V gene's germline CDR1 is GTSNPN and CDR2 SVGIG (reference sequence). The CDR3 is made up of 11 amino acids. With 1 base removed from V and 8 bases from J, the gap between germline ends came to 8 bases. In DNA form, the CDR3 reads TGTGCCTGGAGTGGGGGGCTAGGCTACACCTTC. It translates to CAWSGGLGYTF.

V is TRBV19 and J is TRBJ2-2; the match to TRBD1 covers 12 bases. The CDR3 covers 17 residues. Germline-derived CDR1 and CDR2 are LNHDA and SQIVND (reference sequence). The V gene end was trimmed by 6 bases and the J gene end by 2 bases; junction bases not matched to a gene: 7. The CDR3 sequence: CASSPGQGARNTGELFF. CDR3 sequence (DNA): TGTGCCAGTAGCCCGGGACAGGGGGCCAGAAACACCGGGGAGCTGTTTTTT. The full variable domain, completed using reference TRBV19 and TRBJ2-2, is DGGITQSPKYLFRKEGQNVTLSCEQNLNHDAMYWYRQDPGQGLRLIYYSQIVNDFQKGDIAEGYSVSREKKESFPLTVTSAQKNPTAFYLCASSPGQGARNTGELFFGEGSRLTVL.